This T cell receptor (beta chain) originates from a study of T cell responses to AZD1222 COVID-19 vaccine. Using immunoSEQ multiplex PCR, the repertoire was profiled, and TCRdb retains in-frame clones only, with some absent. The table lists 150,000 or so clones, 85% to 95% of them singletons. The ends lost 5 bases at V and 2 bases at J; junction bases unmatched: 5. Per the germline V gene, CDR1 is LNHDA and CDR2 is SQIVND (reference sequence). This CDR3 region has 14 residues. Findings of the study overall: The repertoires were collected only after the peak T cell response. Elevations in Spike-specific TCR breadth and depth followed administration of two AZD1222 doses. The sample set comprised mostly white British donors with more females, and clonal diversity was possibly underestimated. Seropositive AZD1222 recipients at baseline numbered only 5 to 7.

Remarks on this clone: Its target is unknown.

The specimen comprised peripheral blood, sampled 28 days after the second AZD1222 dose. This TCR came from an adult who received the AZD1222 COVID-19 vaccine. The chain employs TRBV19 and TRBJ2-7; 8 bases are a match to TRBD1. CDR3 amino acids: CASSRTGFPYEQYF. The CDR3 DNA reads TGTGCCAGTAGTCGGACAGGGTTTCCCTACGAGCAGTACTTC.